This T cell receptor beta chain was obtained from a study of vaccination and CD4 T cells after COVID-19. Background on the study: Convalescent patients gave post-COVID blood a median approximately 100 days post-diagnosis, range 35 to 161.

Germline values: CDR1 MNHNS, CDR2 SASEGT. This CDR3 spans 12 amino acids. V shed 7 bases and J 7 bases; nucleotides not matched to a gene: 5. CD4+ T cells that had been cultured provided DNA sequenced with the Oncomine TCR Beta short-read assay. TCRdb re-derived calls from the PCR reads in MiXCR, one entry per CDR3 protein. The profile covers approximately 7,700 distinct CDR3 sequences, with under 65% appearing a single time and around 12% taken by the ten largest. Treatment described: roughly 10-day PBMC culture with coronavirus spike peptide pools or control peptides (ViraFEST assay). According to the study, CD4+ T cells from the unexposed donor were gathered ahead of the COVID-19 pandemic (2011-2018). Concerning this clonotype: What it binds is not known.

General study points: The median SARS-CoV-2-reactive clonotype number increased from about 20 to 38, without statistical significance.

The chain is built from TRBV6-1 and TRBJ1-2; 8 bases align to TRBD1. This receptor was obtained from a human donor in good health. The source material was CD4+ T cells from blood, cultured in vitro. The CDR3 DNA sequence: TGTGCCAGCACAGGGGGCGTCACTGGCTACACCTTC. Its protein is CASTGGVTGYTF.